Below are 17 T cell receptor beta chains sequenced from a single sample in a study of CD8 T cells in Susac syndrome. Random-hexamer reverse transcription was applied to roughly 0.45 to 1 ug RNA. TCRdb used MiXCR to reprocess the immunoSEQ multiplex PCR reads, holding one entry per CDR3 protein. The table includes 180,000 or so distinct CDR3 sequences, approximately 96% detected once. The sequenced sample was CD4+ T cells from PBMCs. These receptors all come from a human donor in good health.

The CDR3 is CASSAPLAYDTQYF. In nucleotides, the CDR3 is TGTGCCAGCAGTGCTCCTCTAGCGTATGATACGCAGTATTTT. The J gene is TRBJ2-3, the V gene TRBV12-3 or TRBV12-4; D perhaps matches TRBD2 (6 bases). The length of the CDR3 is 14 residues. Trimming removed 5 bases at V and 6 bases at J, with 15 bases between.

The CDR3 spells CASGLVPAGGGETGELFF. In DNA, the CDR3 is TGTGCTAGTGGTTTGGTTCCAGCGGGGGGTGGAGAAACCGGGGAGCTGTTTTTT. The chain employs TRBV12-5 and TRBJ2-2; 9 nucleotides align to TRBD2. The CDR3 sequence is 18 residues long. V lost 0 bases to trimming and J lost 5 bases; unmatched junction nucleotides: 10. CDR1 and CDR2 (germline): LGHNT, FRNRAP.

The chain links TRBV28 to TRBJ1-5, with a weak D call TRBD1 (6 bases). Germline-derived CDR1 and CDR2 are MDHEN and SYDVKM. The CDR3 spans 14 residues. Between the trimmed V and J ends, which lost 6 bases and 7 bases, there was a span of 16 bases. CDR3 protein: CASRPGTSSQPQHF. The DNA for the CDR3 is TGTGCCAGCAGACCAGGGACATCATCCCAGCCCCAGCATTTT.

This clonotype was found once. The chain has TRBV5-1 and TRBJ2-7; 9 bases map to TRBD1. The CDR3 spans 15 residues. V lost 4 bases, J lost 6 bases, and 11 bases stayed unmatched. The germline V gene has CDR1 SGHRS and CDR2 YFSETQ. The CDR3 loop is CASSGQQGAGGEQYF. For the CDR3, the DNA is TGCGCCAGCAGCGGTCAACAGGGGGCCGGGGGCGAGCAGTACTTC.

The CDR3 spells CSARNSYEQYF. Here the CDR3 DNA reads TGCAGTGCTAGAAACTCCTACGAGCAGTACTTC. The chain couples TRBV20-1 to TRBJ2-7; no definite D call. The V end was cut by 2 bases, the J end by 0 bases, with 2 bases between. The CDR3 loop spans 11 amino acids. Per germline, CDR1 DFQATT and CDR2 SNEGSKA (reference sequence).

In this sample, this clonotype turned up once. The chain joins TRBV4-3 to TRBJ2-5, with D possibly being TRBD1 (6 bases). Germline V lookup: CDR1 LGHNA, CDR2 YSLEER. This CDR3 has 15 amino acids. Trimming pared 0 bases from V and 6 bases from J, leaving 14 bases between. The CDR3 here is CASSQEYDRLKTQYF. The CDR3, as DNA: TGCGCCAGCAGCCAAGAATATGACAGGTTGAAGACCCAGTACTTC.

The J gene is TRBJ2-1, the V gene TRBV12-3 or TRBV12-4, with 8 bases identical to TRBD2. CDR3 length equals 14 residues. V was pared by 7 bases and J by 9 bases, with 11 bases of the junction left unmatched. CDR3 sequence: CASTGRGVSGEQFF. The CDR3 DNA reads TGTGCCAGCACTGGGCGGGGGGTCTCGGGTGAGCAGTTCTTC.

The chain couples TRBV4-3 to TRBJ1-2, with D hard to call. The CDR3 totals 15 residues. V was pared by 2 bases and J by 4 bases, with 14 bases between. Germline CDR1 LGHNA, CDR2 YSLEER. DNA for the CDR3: TGCGCCAGCAGCCAACGAAGAGAGGGCGCCTATGGCTACACCTTC. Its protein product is CASSQRREGAYGYTF.

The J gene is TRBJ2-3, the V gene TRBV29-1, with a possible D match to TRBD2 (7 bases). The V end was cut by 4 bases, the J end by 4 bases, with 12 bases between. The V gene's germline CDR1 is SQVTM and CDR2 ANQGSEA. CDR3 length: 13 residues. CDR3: CSVARGGSDTQYF. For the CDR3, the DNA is TGCAGCGTTGCCAGGGGAGGGTCAGATACGCAGTATTTT.

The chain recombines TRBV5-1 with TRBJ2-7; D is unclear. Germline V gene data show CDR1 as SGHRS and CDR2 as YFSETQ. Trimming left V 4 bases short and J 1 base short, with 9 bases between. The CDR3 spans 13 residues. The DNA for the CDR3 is TGCGCCAGCAGCCAGGCGGATTCCTACGAGCAGTACTTC. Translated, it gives CASSQADSYEQYF.

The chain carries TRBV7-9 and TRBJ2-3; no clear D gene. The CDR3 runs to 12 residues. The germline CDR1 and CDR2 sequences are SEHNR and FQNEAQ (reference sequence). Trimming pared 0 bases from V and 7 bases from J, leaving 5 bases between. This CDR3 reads CASSLAENTQYF. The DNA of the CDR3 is TGTGCCAGCAGCTTAGCAGAAAATACGCAGTATTTT.

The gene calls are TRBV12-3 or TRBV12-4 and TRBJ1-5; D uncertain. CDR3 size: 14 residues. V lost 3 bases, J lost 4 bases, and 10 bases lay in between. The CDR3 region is CASSLAGTNQPQHF. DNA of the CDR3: TGTGCCAGCAGTTTGGCAGGCACGAATCAGCCCCAGCATTTT.

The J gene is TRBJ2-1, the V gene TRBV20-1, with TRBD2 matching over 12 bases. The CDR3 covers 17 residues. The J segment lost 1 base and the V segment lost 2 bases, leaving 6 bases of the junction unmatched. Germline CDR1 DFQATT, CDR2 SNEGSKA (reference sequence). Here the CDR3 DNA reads TGCAGTGCTAGAATGCCTAGCGGGGGGGTGTCCTACAATGAGCAGTTCTTC. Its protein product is CSARMPSGGVSYNEQFF.

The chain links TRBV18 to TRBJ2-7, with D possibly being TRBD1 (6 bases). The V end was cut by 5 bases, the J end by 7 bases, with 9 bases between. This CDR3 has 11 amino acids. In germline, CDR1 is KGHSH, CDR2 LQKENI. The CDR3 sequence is CASSNREEQYF. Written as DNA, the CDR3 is TGTGCCAGCTCAAACAGGGAAGAGCAGTACTTC.

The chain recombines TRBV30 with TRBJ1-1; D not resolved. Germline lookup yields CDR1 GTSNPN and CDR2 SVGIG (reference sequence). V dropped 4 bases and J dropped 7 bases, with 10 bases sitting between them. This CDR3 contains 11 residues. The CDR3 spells CAWNVLSEAFF. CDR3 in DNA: TGTGCCTGGAATGTCCTGAGTGAAGCTTTCTTT. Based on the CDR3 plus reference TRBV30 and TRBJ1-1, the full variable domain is SQTIHQWPATLVQPVGSPLSLECTVEGTSNPNLYWYRQAAGRGLQLLFYSVGIGQISSEVPQNLSASRPQDRQFILSSKKLLLSDSGFYLCAWNVLSEAFFGQGTRLTVV.

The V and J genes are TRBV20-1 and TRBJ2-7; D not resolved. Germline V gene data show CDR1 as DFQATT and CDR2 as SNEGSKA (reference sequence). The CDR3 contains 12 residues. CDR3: CRLRASNIEQYF. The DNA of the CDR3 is TGCAGACTCCGGGCCTCGAACATCGAGCAGTACTTC.

CDR3 residues: CASRSTPGQGDYGYTF. DNA of the CDR3: TGTGCCAGCAGATCCACTCCGGGACAGGGGGACTATGGCTACACCTTC. The V call is TRBV27, the J call TRBJ1-2, with 11 bases identical to TRBD1. CDR3 length: 16 residues. V lost 6 bases and J lost 3; bases outside the gene matches: 9. In germline, CDR1 is MNHEY, CDR2 SMNVEV (reference sequence).